The source of this T cell receptor (beta chain) is a study of T-cell reconstitution after alpha-beta-depleted transplantation in children. Study results and limitations: When one year had passed after transplant, most T-cell counts and diversity came from newly produced T cells. By about two months after transplant, alpha-beta T cells reportedly arose from several hundred graft clones that had expanded. Some patients showed high day-60 TCRbeta diversity, which derived from surviving recipient T cells and thymic progenitors.

A note on this clonotype: Its antigen is not known.

The authors prepared the TCRbeta library with unique molecular identifiers. TCRdb passed the PCR reads through MiXCR, listing each CDR3 protein once. Of approximately 1,000,000 distinct CDR3 sequences listed, roughly 29% are singletons. This CDR3 spans 16 amino acids. V was shortened by 6 bases and J by 1 base, with 21 bases between the two germline ends. Germline-derived CDR1 and CDR2 are SQVTM and ANQGSEA. The clonotype originates from a boy under three years old who had a stem cell transplant for SCID, so the T cells may come from the graft donor. The J gene is TRBJ1-1, the V gene TRBV29-1, with D possibly TRBD1 on 5 matching bases. The source material was PBMCs, mostly from graft donor cells, sampled 360 days after TCRalphabeta/CD19-depleted stem cell transplant. CDR3 amino acids: CSVGGDQGVGNTEAFF. DNA of the CDR3: TGCAGCGTCGGAGGGGATCAGGGTGTGGGGAACACTGAAGCTTTCTTT.